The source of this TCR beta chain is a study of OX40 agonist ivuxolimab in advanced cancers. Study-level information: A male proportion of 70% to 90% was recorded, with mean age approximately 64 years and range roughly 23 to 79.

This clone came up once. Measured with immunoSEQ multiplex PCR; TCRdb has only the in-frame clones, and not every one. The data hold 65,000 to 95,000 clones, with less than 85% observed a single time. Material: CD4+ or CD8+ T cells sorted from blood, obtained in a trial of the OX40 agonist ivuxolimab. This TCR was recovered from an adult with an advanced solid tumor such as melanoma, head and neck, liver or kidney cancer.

The CDR3 bases are TGTGCCAGCAGCAAACGACTAGCGGGAGGGCCAGGCACCGGGGAGCTGTTTTTT. As protein: CASSKRLAGGPGTGELFF. This sequence joins TRBV7-9 and TRBJ2-2; 14 bases align to TRBD2. The CDR3 has 18 residues. Germline loops: CDR1 SEHNR, CDR2 FQNEAQ (reference sequence). The trim removed 5 bases at V and 4 bases at J, leaving 9 bases unmatched.